This TCR beta chain emerged from a study of graft-versus-host responses after intestinal transplantation. On the study more broadly: Every recipient had anti-thymocyte globulin induction and around three years of tacrolimus plus steroids.

Sequenced by immunoSEQ multiplex PCR; TCRdb stores in-frame clones only, minus some. The repertoire holds over 80,000 clones, with about 83% as singletons. This clone was seen only a few times. The antigen is not known. Study-level points and caveats: An association linked early post-transplant HvG declines with peak circulating GvH clone levels. Within the allografts of patients who had graft-donor T cell macrochimerism, graft-versus-host to host-versus-graft clonal ratios were high.

Sequencing was performed on PBMCs, taken 255 days after intestinal transplant. The clonotype was recovered from a human patient who received an intestinal transplant, so some T cells may come from the graft donor.

CDR3: CASSSPAGYNEQFF. The CDR3, as DNA: TGTGCCAGCAGTTCCCCCGCCGGTTACAATGAGCAGTTCTTC. This chain uses TRBV28 with TRBJ2-1; D not certain. The ends were cut back, 4 bases at V and 4 bases at J, with 11 bases in the middle. CDR1 and CDR2 (germline): MDHEN, SYDVKM. The CDR3 covers 14 residues.